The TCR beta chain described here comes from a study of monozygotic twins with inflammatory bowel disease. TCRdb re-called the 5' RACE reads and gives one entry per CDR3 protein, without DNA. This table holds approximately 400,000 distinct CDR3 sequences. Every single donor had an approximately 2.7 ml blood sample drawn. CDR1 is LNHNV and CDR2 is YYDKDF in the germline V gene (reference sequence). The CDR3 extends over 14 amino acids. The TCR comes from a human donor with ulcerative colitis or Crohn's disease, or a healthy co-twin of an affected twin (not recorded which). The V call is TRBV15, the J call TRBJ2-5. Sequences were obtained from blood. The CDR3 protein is CATSRDKANMGQYF.